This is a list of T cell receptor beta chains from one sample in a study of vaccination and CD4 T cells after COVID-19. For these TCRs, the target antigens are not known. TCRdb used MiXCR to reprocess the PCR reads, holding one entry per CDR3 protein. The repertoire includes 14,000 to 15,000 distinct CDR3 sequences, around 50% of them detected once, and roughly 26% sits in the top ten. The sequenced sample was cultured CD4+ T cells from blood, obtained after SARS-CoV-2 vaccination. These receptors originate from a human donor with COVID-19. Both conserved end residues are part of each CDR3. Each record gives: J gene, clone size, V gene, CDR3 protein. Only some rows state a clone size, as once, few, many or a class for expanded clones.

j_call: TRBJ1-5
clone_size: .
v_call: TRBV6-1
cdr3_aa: CASTYSELQPQHF

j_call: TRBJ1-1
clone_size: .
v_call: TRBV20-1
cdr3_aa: CSAYQAGTGDPKGAFF

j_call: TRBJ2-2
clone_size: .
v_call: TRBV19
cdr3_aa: CASSIPRSAGELFF

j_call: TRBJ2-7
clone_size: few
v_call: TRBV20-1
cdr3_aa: CSASLTATYEQYF

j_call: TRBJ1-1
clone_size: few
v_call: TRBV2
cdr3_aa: CASRLSVQGWTEAFF

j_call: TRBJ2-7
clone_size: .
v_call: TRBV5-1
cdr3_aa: CASRLSSYEQYF

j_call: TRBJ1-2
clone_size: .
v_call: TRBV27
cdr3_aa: CASSWGTGSYTF

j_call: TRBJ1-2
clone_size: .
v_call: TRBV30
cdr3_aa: CAWRTQTVYGYTF

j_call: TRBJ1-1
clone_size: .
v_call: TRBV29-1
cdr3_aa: CSVLWGGTEAFF

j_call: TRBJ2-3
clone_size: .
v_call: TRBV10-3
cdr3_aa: CAISGTHGTDSTDTQYF

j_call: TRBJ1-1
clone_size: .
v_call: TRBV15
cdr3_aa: CATSPGGSLGLNTEAFF

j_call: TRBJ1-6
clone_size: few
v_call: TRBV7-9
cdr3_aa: CASSRGLDSPLHF

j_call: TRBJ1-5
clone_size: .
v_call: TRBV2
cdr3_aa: CASSNEGSRGVQPQHF

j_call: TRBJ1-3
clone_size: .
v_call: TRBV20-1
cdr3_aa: CSAVRDGSSGNTIYF

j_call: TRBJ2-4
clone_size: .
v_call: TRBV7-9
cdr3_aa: CASSPASAAVDIQYF

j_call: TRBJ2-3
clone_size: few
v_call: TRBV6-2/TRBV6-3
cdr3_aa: CASSWRNTQYF

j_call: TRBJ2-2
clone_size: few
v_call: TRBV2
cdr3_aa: CASTLGRAGELFF

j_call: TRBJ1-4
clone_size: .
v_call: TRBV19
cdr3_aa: CASSIVSTNEKLFF

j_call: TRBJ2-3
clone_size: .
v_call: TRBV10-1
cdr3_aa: CASRRTSGNADTQYF

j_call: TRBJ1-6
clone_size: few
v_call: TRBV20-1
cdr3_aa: CSARAQARSYNSPLHF

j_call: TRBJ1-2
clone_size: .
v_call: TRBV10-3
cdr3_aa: CAISEGGTPNYGYTF

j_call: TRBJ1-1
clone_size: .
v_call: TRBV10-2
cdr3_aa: CASSENGGLNTEAFF